The rows below give T cell receptor beta chains drawn from one sample of a study of blood T cell repertoires in COVID-19. Repertoires were generated with immunoSEQ multiplex PCR, while TCRdb's copy carries only in-frame clones and drops some. The sample consists of 45,000 to 70,000 clones, about 80% of them appearing once. Sequenced sample: peripheral blood. The receptor set was obtained from an older woman with acute or convalescent COVID-19. The CDR3 runs from the conserved cysteine through the conserved F or W. A D gene is named only where the DNA matches it firmly. A row's size may be missing; if present it is once, few, many or a size class.

CDR3nt: TGTGCTAGTGGGGTGGCCCAGCCCCAGCATTTT; CDR3aa: CASGVAQPQHF; d_gene: .; abundance: few; v_gene: TRBV12-5; j_gene: TRBJ1-5
CDR3nt: TGTGCCAGCAGCTTAGGACAGATCAACTATGGCTACACCTTC; CDR3aa: CASSLGQINYGYTF; d_gene: .; abundance: .; v_gene: TRBV7-9; j_gene: TRBJ1-2
CDR3nt: TGTGCCAGCAGCTTATCGGGGAACCCCTCTGGAAACACCATATATTTT; CDR3aa: CASSLSGNPSGNTIYF; d_gene: .; abundance: few; v_gene: TRBV7-9; j_gene: TRBJ1-3
CDR3nt: TGTGCCAGTAGTATCGGGGGAGGGATGAGGGAGCAGTACTTC; CDR3aa: CASSIGGGMREQYF; d_gene: TRBD2; abundance: .; v_gene: TRBV19; j_gene: TRBJ2-7
CDR3nt: TGTGCCTGGAGTGATTTGCGGGGAGCTAACTATGGCTACACCTTC; CDR3aa: CAWSDLRGANYGYTF; d_gene: .; abundance: few; v_gene: TRBV30; j_gene: TRBJ1-2
CDR3nt: TGTGCCAGCAGCCTCGGGACACACAATGAGCAGTTCTTC; CDR3aa: CASSLGTHNEQFF; d_gene: .; abundance: .; v_gene: TRBV11-2; j_gene: TRBJ2-1
CDR3nt: TGTGCCACCAGCAGAGATCGACAGGTCGGTGGCTACACCTTC; CDR3aa: CATSRDRQVGGYTF; d_gene: .; abundance: .; v_gene: TRBV15; j_gene: TRBJ1-2
CDR3nt: TGCGCCAGCACTGATTCCGTTCGGATAACGGAACCGGGACAGCCCTACGAGCAGTACTTC; CDR3aa: CASTDSVRITEPGQPYEQYF; d_gene: TRBD1; abundance: .; v_gene: TRBV23-1; j_gene: TRBJ2-7
CDR3nt: TGTGCCAGCAGCTTGACGGGTGAGCAGTTCTTC; CDR3aa: CASSLTGEQFF; d_gene: .; abundance: .; v_gene: TRBV5-4; j_gene: TRBJ2-1
CDR3nt: TGTGCCACCAGTGACACGACAGGGACCGATGGCTACACCTTC; CDR3aa: CATSDTTGTDGYTF; d_gene: TRBD1; abundance: .; v_gene: TRBV24-1; j_gene: TRBJ1-2
CDR3nt: TGCGCCAGCAGCTCCGGACTAGCGGAAGAGACCCAGTACTTC; CDR3aa: CASSSGLAEETQYF; d_gene: TRBD2; abundance: once; v_gene: TRBV4-1; j_gene: TRBJ2-5
CDR3nt: TGTGCCAGCAGTTTATTACAGGGGACCGGGCAGTACTTC; CDR3aa: CASSLLQGTGQYF; d_gene: TRBD1; abundance: .; v_gene: TRBV28; j_gene: TRBJ2-7
CDR3nt: TGTGCCTGGAGTCCGCCGGGACAGGGTTACGAGCAGTACTTC; CDR3aa: CAWSPPGQGYEQYF; d_gene: TRBD1; abundance: .; v_gene: TRBV30; j_gene: TRBJ2-7
CDR3nt: TGTGCCAGCAGCTTAATGGGCAGGTTCACAGATACGCAGTATTTT; CDR3aa: CASSLMGRFTDTQYF; d_gene: .; abundance: .; v_gene: TRBV7-3; j_gene: TRBJ2-3
CDR3nt: TGTGCCTGGAGTCTTGGGGGGATGGCTGAAGCTTTCTTT; CDR3aa: CAWSLGGMAEAFF; d_gene: .; abundance: .; v_gene: TRBV30; j_gene: TRBJ1-1
CDR3nt: TGTGCCAGCAGCGCAATCGCTAGCGGGGGGACCTACGAGCAGTACTTC; CDR3aa: CASSAIASGGTYEQYF; d_gene: TRBD2; abundance: .; v_gene: TRBV5-5; j_gene: TRBJ2-7
CDR3nt: TGTGCCAGCAGTTACGCCCCTCAGAAAAAACTGTTTTTT; CDR3aa: CASSYAPQKKLFF; d_gene: .; abundance: .; v_gene: TRBV6-5; j_gene: TRBJ1-4
CDR3nt: TGTGCCAGCAGCTTCACTAGCGGGGGGACCTACGAGCAGTACTTC; CDR3aa: CASSFTSGGTYEQYF; d_gene: TRBD2; abundance: .; v_gene: TRBV11-2; j_gene: TRBJ2-7
CDR3nt: TGTGCCAGCAGGAGACAGTGGGGTGAAAAACTGTTTTTT; CDR3aa: CASRRQWGEKLFF; d_gene: .; abundance: .; v_gene: TRBV21-1; j_gene: TRBJ1-4
CDR3nt: TGTGCCAGCAGCTTGACTAGCGGTGTCTATGAGCAGTTCTTC; CDR3aa: CASSLTSGVYEQFF; d_gene: TRBD2; abundance: few; v_gene: TRBV11-1; j_gene: TRBJ2-1
CDR3nt: TGTGCCAGTAGTCCGAGAAGGCAGGCCAATTCACCCCTCCACTTT; CDR3aa: CASSPRRQANSPLHF; d_gene: .; abundance: once; v_gene: TRBV19; j_gene: TRBJ1-6
CDR3nt: TGCGCCAGCAGCTATCGACAAGGAGGCGGGGAGCTGTTTTTT; CDR3aa: CASSYRQGGGELFF; d_gene: .; abundance: .; v_gene: TRBV4-1; j_gene: TRBJ2-2
CDR3nt: TGTGCCAGCAGCTTGATGACAGGGGCCACCGGGGAGCTGTTTTTT; CDR3aa: CASSLMTGATGELFF; d_gene: TRBD1; abundance: once; v_gene: TRBV5-8; j_gene: TRBJ2-2
CDR3nt: TGTGCCAGCAGTTTATCGGGACAGGGGTCAGATACGCAGTATTTT; CDR3aa: CASSLSGQGSDTQYF; d_gene: TRBD1; abundance: few; v_gene: TRBV27; j_gene: TRBJ2-3
CDR3nt: TGTGCCAGCAGTGATCGGGGACAGGGCTACAATGAGCAGTTCTTC; CDR3aa: CASSDRGQGYNEQFF; d_gene: TRBD1; abundance: .; v_gene: TRBV6-1; j_gene: TRBJ2-1
CDR3nt: TGTGCCACCAGCAGAACGGACACATACAATGAGCAGTTCTTC; CDR3aa: CATSRTDTYNEQFF; d_gene: .; abundance: .; v_gene: TRBV15; j_gene: TRBJ2-1
CDR3nt: TGCGCCAGCAGCCAGAGCTCTGGGGCCAACGTCCTGACTTTC; CDR3aa: CASSQSSGANVLTF; d_gene: .; abundance: .; v_gene: TRBV4-3; j_gene: TRBJ2-6
CDR3nt: TGTGCCAGCAGCTCCCCGACAGGAGACTCTGGAAACACCATATATTTT; CDR3aa: CASSSPTGDSGNTIYF; d_gene: .; abundance: few; v_gene: TRBV7-8; j_gene: TRBJ1-3
CDR3nt: TGTGCCAGCAGCGTTCCAGGGGTTGGCTACACCTTC; CDR3aa: CASSVPGVGYTF; d_gene: .; abundance: .; v_gene: TRBV9; j_gene: TRBJ1-2
CDR3nt: TGCGCCAGCAGCCCTGACAGGGAAGGCTACACCTTC; CDR3aa: CASSPDREGYTF; d_gene: TRBD1; abundance: .; v_gene: TRBV5-1; j_gene: TRBJ1-2
CDR3nt: TGTGCCAGCAGTCCCGGACTAGCCCACGAGCAGTACTTC; CDR3aa: CASSPGLAHEQYF; d_gene: TRBD2; abundance: .; v_gene: TRBV9; j_gene: TRBJ2-7
CDR3nt: TGTGCCAGCAGCTCTGGAGCCGGGGCCAACGTCCTGACTTTC; CDR3aa: CASSSGAGANVLTF; d_gene: .; abundance: once; v_gene: TRBV7-9; j_gene: TRBJ2-6
CDR3nt: TGTGCCACCAGCAGAGATCGCCAGTCCCTTACAACTAATGAAAAACTGTTTTTT; CDR3aa: CATSRDRQSLTTNEKLFF; d_gene: .; abundance: .; v_gene: TRBV15; j_gene: TRBJ1-4
CDR3nt: TGTGCCAGCAGGCGAGGAGATACGCAGTATTTT; CDR3aa: CASRRGDTQYF; d_gene: .; abundance: .; v_gene: TRBV11-2; j_gene: TRBJ2-3
CDR3nt: TGTGCCAGCAGTCCCCGGGGCAGGGGTGGCTCACCCCTCCACTTT; CDR3aa: CASSPRGRGGSPLHF; d_gene: .; abundance: .; v_gene: TRBV27; j_gene: TRBJ1-6
CDR3nt: TGTGCCAGCTCACCTACGGGACAGAGTTACGAGCAGTACTTC; CDR3aa: CASSPTGQSYEQYF; d_gene: TRBD1; abundance: .; v_gene: TRBV18; j_gene: TRBJ2-7
CDR3nt: TGTGCCAGTTTCGCGGGGCTCGGAGATACGCAGTATTTT; CDR3aa: CASFAGLGDTQYF; d_gene: .; abundance: .; v_gene: TRBV12-3/TRBV12-4; j_gene: TRBJ2-3
CDR3nt: TGTGCCAGCAGGGTCGGACAGAACTATGGCTACACCTTC; CDR3aa: CASRVGQNYGYTF; d_gene: .; abundance: .; v_gene: TRBV2; j_gene: TRBJ1-2
CDR3nt: TGTGCCAGCAGCTTGGCTAGCGGGGGGGCGACCAATGAGCAGTTCTTC; CDR3aa: CASSLASGGATNEQFF; d_gene: TRBD2; abundance: .; v_gene: TRBV7-2; j_gene: TRBJ2-1
CDR3nt: TGTGCCAGCAGCGCAGACAGGGTTGGGGCGAGCGAGCAGTACTTC; CDR3aa: CASSADRVGASEQYF; d_gene: TRBD1; abundance: .; v_gene: TRBV7-2; j_gene: TRBJ2-7
CDR3nt: TGTGCCTGGAGTCCTAGGGCGGGGTGGAACACCGGGGAGCTGTTTTTT; CDR3aa: CAWSPRAGWNTGELFF; d_gene: .; abundance: once; v_gene: TRBV30; j_gene: TRBJ2-2
CDR3nt: TGTGCCAGTAGGAGGGAATATCGGGGCACCGGGGAGCTGTTTTTT; CDR3aa: CASRREYRGTGELFF; d_gene: .; abundance: .; v_gene: TRBV19; j_gene: TRBJ2-2
CDR3nt: TGCGCCAGCAGCCAAGAGGGAGCCGGGGGGCCTTGGGACGAGCAGTACTTC; CDR3aa: CASSQEGAGGPWDEQYF; d_gene: .; abundance: many; v_gene: TRBV4-1; j_gene: TRBJ2-7
CDR3nt: TGTGCCACCAGTGACGGGAGCAACTATGGCTACACCTTC; CDR3aa: CATSDGSNYGYTF; d_gene: .; abundance: .; v_gene: TRBV24-1; j_gene: TRBJ1-2
CDR3nt: TGTGCCACCAAGGGACAGGGGTCACACACTGAAGCTTTCTTT; CDR3aa: CATKGQGSHTEAFF; d_gene: TRBD1; abundance: .; v_gene: TRBV24-1; j_gene: TRBJ1-1
CDR3nt: TGTGCCAGCAGATTAGTGGGACTAGCGGGGGGGCCTTATGAGCAGTTCTTC; CDR3aa: CASRLVGLAGGPYEQFF; d_gene: TRBD2; abundance: .; v_gene: TRBV27; j_gene: TRBJ2-1
CDR3nt: TGCAGCGTGTACAGGGGGACCGGGGAGCTGTTTTTT; CDR3aa: CSVYRGTGELFF; d_gene: TRBD1; abundance: few; v_gene: TRBV29-1; j_gene: TRBJ2-2
CDR3nt: TGTGCCACCAGTGATTTCTCCTTCTATGGCTACACCTTC; CDR3aa: CATSDFSFYGYTF; d_gene: .; abundance: .; v_gene: TRBV24-1; j_gene: TRBJ1-2
CDR3nt: TGTGCCAGCTCCCTCAGAGCGGGACCCTTGGAGACCCAGTACTTC; CDR3aa: CASSLRAGPLETQYF; d_gene: TRBD2; abundance: .; v_gene: TRBV18; j_gene: TRBJ2-5
CDR3nt: TGCGCCAGCAGCCCTGGGAGCAGCGATGAGCAGTTCTTC; CDR3aa: CASSPGSSDEQFF; d_gene: .; abundance: .; v_gene: TRBV5-1; j_gene: TRBJ2-1
CDR3nt: TGTGCCAGCAGTTTTGACAGAGCGGGGGTGGCAGATACGCAGTATTTT; CDR3aa: CASSFDRAGVADTQYF; d_gene: TRBD2; abundance: once; v_gene: TRBV7-2; j_gene: TRBJ2-3